This passage covers 20 T cell receptor beta chains from one sample sequenced in a study of shared clonotypes between healthy human individuals. As defined, naive CD8 cells were CD45RO-negative and positively selected for CCR7, with terminally differentiated effector memory CD45RA+ cells excluded. The repertoire was sequenced with immunoSEQ multiplex PCR; TCRdb's copy has only in-frame clones and lacks some. The data contain about 2.1 million clones, around 95% of them seen just once; the ten biggest clones take up about 1.6%. Material for sequencing was naive CD8+ T cells from PBMCs. Receptor source: a man younger than 30 in good health. Some clones in this sample may be carry-over from other donors' samples.

CDR3 sequence (DNA): TGTGCCAGCGGCCAAACCCCAGGGATCTACGAGCAGTACTTC. As protein: CASGQTPGIYEQYF. J is TRBJ2-7 and V is TRBV28; a possible D gene is TRBD1 (5 bases). The length of the CDR3 is 14 residues. V dropped 8 bases and J dropped 3 bases, with 17 bases sitting between them. From germline, CDR1 is MDHEN and CDR2 SYDVKM. Using reference TRBV28 and TRBJ2-7 for the parts outside the CDR3, the full variable domain is DVKVTQSSRYLVKRTGEKVFLECVQDMDHENMFWYRQDPGLGLRLIYFSYDVKMKEKGDIPEGYSVSREKKERFSLILESASTNQTSMYLCASGQTPGIYEQYFGPGTRLTVT.

V usage is TRBV9 and J usage is TRBJ2-1, with 10 bases fitting TRBD2. The CDR3 consists of 17 residues. Germline V gene data show CDR1 as SGDLS and CDR2 as YYNGEE. V lost 0 bases to trimming and J lost 8 bases; unmatched junction nucleotides: 11. As DNA, the CDR3 is TGTGCCAGCAGCGTAGGGGCTAGCGGGAGTTTTAGGGATGAGCAGTTCTTC. Its protein product is CASSVGASGSFRDEQFF.

The CDR3 DNA is TGTGCCAGTAAAAGTGGCGGGGCGAGGGAGCTGTTTTTT. Protein product: CASKSGGARELFF. This rearrangement joins TRBV19 to TRBJ2-2, with D perhaps matching TRBD2 (6 bases). Per germline, CDR1 LNHDA and CDR2 SQIVND (reference sequence). Trimming removed 7 bases at V and 9 bases at J, with 15 bases between. This CDR3 comprises 13 residues.

The rearrangement uses TRBV7-9 and TRBJ1-1; D uncertain. CDR1 is SEHNR and CDR2 is FQNEAQ in the germline V gene (reference sequence). The CDR3 extends over 15 amino acids. The V end was cut by 5 bases, the J end by 5 bases, with 18 bases between. CDR3 in amino acids: CASSLLRGRATEAFF. The CDR3 nucleotides are TGTGCCAGCAGCCTCCTGAGAGGGAGAGCAACTGAAGCTTTCTTT. Variable domain in full (rest from reference TRBV7-9 and TRBJ1-1): DTGVSQNPRHKITKRGQNVTFRCDPISEHNRLYWYRQTLGQGPEFLTYFQNEAQLEKSRLLSDRFSAERPKGSFSTLEIQRTEQGDSAMYLCASSLLRGRATEAFFGQGTRLTVV.

This chain uses TRBV2 with TRBJ2-1; 8 nucleotides match TRBD2. After removal of 0 bases from V and 8 bases from J, the junction contained 6 bases not matched to a gene. The germline CDR1 and CDR2 sequences are SNHLY and FYNNEI. The CDR3 sequence is 15 residues long. The CDR3 region is CASSEAWREVHEQFF. CDR3 DNA: TGTGCCAGCAGTGAAGCGTGGCGGGAGGTTCATGAGCAGTTCTTC. Variable domain in full (rest from reference TRBV2 and TRBJ2-1): EPEVTQTPSHQVTQMGQEVILRCVPISNHLYFYWYRQILGQKVEFLVSFYNNEISEKSEIFDDQFSVERPDGSNFTLKIRSTKLEDSAMYFCASSEAWREVHEQFFGPGTRLTVL.

This chain connects TRBV6-6 to TRBJ1-5; no clear D. The V end was cut by 7 bases, the J end by 7 bases, with 8 bases between. Germline values: CDR1 MNHNY, CDR2 SVGAGI (reference sequence). The length of the CDR3 is 11 residues. This CDR3 is CASTDTQPQHF. The CDR3 DNA reads as TGTGCCAGCACTGACACACAGCCCCAGCATTTT.

The table lists this clone with a count of one. In nucleotides, the CDR3 is TGTGCCAGCAGTGGAGGGACACCTCTAGGACATCAGCCCCAGCATTTT. This encodes CASSGGTPLGHQPQHF. This chain connects TRBV6-1 to TRBJ1-5; D may be TRBD1 (6 bases). The V gene's germline CDR1 is MNHNS and CDR2 SASEGT. The CDR3 is 16 residues long. Trimming shortened V by 4 bases and J by 5 bases, and 18 bases separated the two germline ends.

On this clone itself: Other DNA variants within this sample encode the same CDR3. The V gene is TRBV7-3, the J gene TRBJ2-7, with D maybe TRBD2 (6 bases). CDR3 length: 17 amino acids. The V gene's germline CDR1 is SGHTA and CDR2 FQGTGA. V lost 4 bases, J lost 3 bases, and 22 bases lay in between. CDR3 bases: TGTGCCAGCAGCTCCCCCCGGGTATACGGGAGAATCTACGAGCAGTACTTC. Encoded protein: CASSSPRVYGRIYEQYF.

The rearrangement uses TRBV11-2 and TRBJ2-1; 11 positions match TRBD2. V trimming: 5 bases; J trimming: 5 bases; junction bases outside the gene matches: 17. The CDR3 is 19 amino acids. The germline V gene has CDR1 SGHAT and CDR2 FQNNGV. CDR3 nucleotides: TGTGCCAGCAGCATATTAATAGCGGGAGGGCCCTCAATCAACAATGAGCAGTTCTTC. It translates to CASSILIAGGPSINNEQFF.

The chain links TRBV27 to TRBJ2-1; tentative D call: TRBD1 (5 bases). The CDR3 is 17 residues long. Germline values: CDR1 MNHEY, CDR2 SMNVEV (reference sequence). V was trimmed by 5 bases and J by 0 bases, leaving 17 bases between them. The CDR3: CASSPQQGASSYNEQFF. Written as DNA, the CDR3 is TGTGCCAGCAGTCCGCAGCAAGGGGCTAGCTCCTACAATGAGCAGTTCTTC.

This clone has just one count. The V call is TRBV4-1, the J call TRBJ2-5; D possibly corresponds to TRBD1 (6 bases). Germline CDR1 and CDR2: MGHRA and YSYEKL. The V and J ends lost 2 bases and 3 bases respectively, with 7 bases between them. The CDR3 totals 13 residues. CDR3 DNA: TGCGCCAGCAGCCAAAGGGGGAAAGAGACCCAGTACTTC. Translating gives CASSQRGKETQYF.

The chain links TRBV19 to TRBJ2-1; a possible D gene is TRBD2 (6 bases). Trimming took 5 bases from V and 6 from J, leaving 23 bases between them. From germline, CDR1 is LNHDA and CDR2 SQIVND (reference sequence). There are 17 residues in the CDR3. The CDR3 DNA reads as TGTGCCAGTAGTTGGTCGGGAGCCAGGTTAACGGGCAATGAGCAGTTCTTC. Residues: CASSWSGARLTGNEQFF.

The gene calls are TRBV7-9 and TRBJ2-7; 7 bases are shared with TRBD1. V lost 5 bases and J lost 2; bases outside the gene matches: 6. The CDR3 contains 14 residues. Germline CDR1 and CDR2: SEHNR and FQNEAQ (reference sequence). The CDR3 sequence: CASSRRGQTYEQYF. The CDR3 bases are TGTGCCAGCAGCCGCAGGGGACAGACCTACGAGCAGTACTTC.

J is TRBJ2-1 and V is TRBV7-9, with 8 bases fitting TRBD2. V lost 4 bases, J lost 7 bases, and 21 bases stayed unmatched. CDR1 is SEHNR and CDR2 is FQNEAQ in the germline V gene (reference sequence). This CDR3 has 19 residues. The CDR3 coding sequence is TGTGCCAGCAGCTCCATCAACCCAACTGAGCGGGAGAATGTGAATGAGCAGTTCTTC. Translating it yields CASSSINPTERENVNEQFF.

The chain is built from TRBV7-8 and TRBJ2-7, with TRBD1 as a possible D gene (6 bases). V dropped 0 bases and J dropped 3 bases, with 15 bases sitting between them. This CDR3 contains 16 residues. Germline CDR1 reads SGHVS; CDR2 reads FQNEAQ. Here the CDR3 reads CASSLAWQGFGYEQYF. DNA for the CDR3: TGTGCCAGCAGCTTAGCGTGGCAGGGGTTCGGCTACGAGCAGTACTTC.

The genes are TRBV28 and TRBJ2-7; tentative D call: TRBD1 (6 bases). Between the trimmed V and J ends, which lost 3 bases and 3 bases, there was a span of 12 bases. Germline lookup yields CDR1 MDHEN and CDR2 SYDVKM. This CDR3 is 14 amino acids long. CDR3 sequence reads: CASSLVGRGYEQYF. DNA for the CDR3: TGTGCCAGCAGTTTGGTCGGCAGGGGCTACGAGCAGTACTTC. Full variable domain (remainder filled in from reference TRBV28 and TRBJ2-7): DVKVTQSSRYLVKRTGEKVFLECVQDMDHENMFWYRQDPGLGLRLIYFSYDVKMKEKGDIPEGYSVSREKKERFSLILESASTNQTSMYLCASSLVGRGYEQYFGPGTRLTVT.

CDR3 sequence reads: CASSLERERTGELFF. The CDR3 nucleotides are TGCGCCAGCAGTTTAGAGCGGGAGAGGACCGGGGAGCTGTTTTTT. The chain is built from TRBV10-1 and TRBJ2-2, with TRBD2 matching 8 bases. Germline V gene sequence: CDR1 WNHNN, CDR2 SYGVQD (reference sequence). The junction had 7 bases not matched to a gene; V was cut back by 5 bases and J by 5 bases. The CDR3 contains 15 residues.

The rearrangement joins TRBV11-2 to TRBJ2-7; D could derive from TRBD1 or TRBD2 (6 bases each). Trimming took 0 bases from V and 0 from J, leaving 15 bases between them. Germline CDR1 and CDR2: SGHAT and FQNNGV. The CDR3 contains 17 residues. CDR3 loop: CASSLDPWGANSYEQYF. The CDR3 coding sequence is TGTGCCAGCAGCTTAGACCCATGGGGGGCAAACTCCTACGAGCAGTACTTC. Together with reference TRBV11-2 and TRBJ2-7, the CDR3 gives the full variable domain: EAGVAQSPRYKIIEKRQSVAFWCNPISGHATLYWYQQILGQGPKLLIQFQNNGVVDDSQLPKDRFSAERLKGVDSTLKIQPAKLEDSAVYLCASSLDPWGANSYEQYFGPGTRLTVT.

This sequence joins TRBV4-2 and TRBJ1-4; 9 bases are shared with TRBD1. Germline CDR1 and CDR2: LGHNA and YNFKEQ. This CDR3 region has 20 residues. Trimming took 2 bases from V and 0 from J; bases not matched to a gene: 13. This CDR3 reads CASSQWTPSRDRATNEKLFF. The CDR3 coding sequence is TGTGCCAGCAGCCAATGGACGCCATCCCGGGACAGGGCAACTAATGAAAAACTGTTTTTT.

The chain joins TRBV9 to TRBJ2-7, with D possibly being TRBD2 (6 bases). The CDR3 sequence is 14 residues long. Between the trimmed V and J ends, which lost 3 bases and 6 bases, there was a span of 16 bases. Germline-derived CDR1 and CDR2 are SGDLS and YYNGEE. The CDR3 DNA sequence: TGTGCCAGCAGCGCGACCCCGACTAGGGGCGAGCAGTACTTC. Amino acid sequence: CASSATPTRGEQYF.